Listed below are T cell receptor beta chains from one sample, sequenced in a study of graft-versus-host responses after intestinal transplantation. Profiling relied on immunoSEQ multiplex PCR, and the TCRdb table lists in-frame clones only, not all of them. The sample carries more than 95,000 clones, roughly nine tenths recorded once. These TCRs' antigens remain unknown. Source: unstimulated CD4+ T cells sorted from spleen or lymph node cells, taken before intestinal transplant. These receptors were obtained from a human donor who received an intestinal transplant. CDR3s include the opening cysteine and the closing phenylalanine or tryptophan.

V gene	J gene	CDR3 protein
TRBV7-3	TRBJ2-7	CASSFQREDRQYF
TRBV10-2	TRBJ2-7	CASSEIPPITMF
TRBV28	TRBJ2-7	CASSLFSRGEYEQYF
TRBV5-1	TRBJ2-3	CASSKGDRGGDTQYF
TRBV5-1	TRBJ2-7	CASSLGAGDSEQYF
TRBV6-1	TRBJ1-2	CASSGTGGGGYGYTF
TRBV4-3	TRBJ1-6	CASSQGAKQGSPLHF
TRBV7-2	TRBJ2-7	CASSFDGYSSYEQYF
TRBV6-4	TRBJ2-1	CASSDRAGLAGYNEQFF
TRBV2	TRBJ2-5	CASSSGRYETQYF
TRBV14	TRBJ2-1	CASSQPGLAGLGNEQFF
TRBV28	TRBJ1-3	CASSLPGKGNTIYF
TRBV5-4	TRBJ1-1	CASSLASPGRNTEAFF
TRBV11-3	TRBJ2-1	CASSPRDKRDEQFF
TRBV12-5	TRBJ2-1	CASGDLAGGRNEQFF
TRBV6-1	TRBJ1-5	CASSETGIQPQHF
TRBV30	TRBJ1-2	CAWSVRHGVRYGYTF
TRBV6-5	TRBJ2-7	CASSITSGAAGYF
TRBV6-6	TRBJ1-5	CASSPDPGFGQPQHF
TRBV6-1	TRBJ2-5	CASSRGPKETQYF
TRBV18	TRBJ2-1	CASSPRTSGGNEQFF
TRBV5-5	TRBJ2-5	CASSPGQIQETQYF
TRBV7-2	TRBJ2-2	CASSPSVAGVSTGELFF
TRBV28	TRBJ2-7	CASSLSGASYEQYF
TRBV7-2	TRBJ2-3	CASSLKASGGRRGDTQYF
TRBV12-5	TRBJ2-3	CASLLAATSTDTQYF
TRBV18	TRBJ2-4	CASSLTGASRLGNIQYF
TRBV2	TRBJ1-1	CASTGTYAEAFF
TRBV5-1	TRBJ2-1	CASSLTGGYNEQFF
TRBV7-2	TRBJ2-1	CASSLALAGGLEQFF
TRBV27	TRBJ1-4	CASSSLQGDRTNEKLFF
TRBV5-1	TRBJ2-7	CASSLKRPPYEQYF
TRBV5-1	TRBJ2-2	CASSASSSVTGELFF
TRBV7-9	TRBJ1-6	CASSLQGQVLHSPLHF
TRBV2	TRBJ1-6	CASTFRTDSPLHF
TRBV7-6	TRBJ1-2	CASSLGIGGGPYGYTF
TRBV28	TRBJ2-7	CASSPGLAGRYEQYF
TRBV6-1	TRBJ2-5	CASSRRGSQETQYF
TRBV19	TRBJ1-2	CASSMKGAVYGYTF
TRBV7-9	TRBJ2-5	CASSSLFSGGPKTQYF
TRBV6-5	TRBJ1-1	CASSYSNQQLEAFF
TRBV15	TRBJ1-2	CATSRDRGGGGYTF
TRBV6-5	TRBJ2-7	CASSTGSYEQYF
TRBV28	TRBJ1-2	CASEGGAPIPHNYGYTF
TRBV11-2	TRBJ2-7	CASSPGGKLTYEQYF
TRBV10-1	TRBJ2-1	CASSEDTPYNEQFF
TRBV9	TRBJ2-3	CASSVEVRGDTQYF
TRBV10-3	TRBJ1-1	CAISFYRGEAFF
TRBV11-2	TRBJ2-7	CASRSDSGLAGDYEQYF
TRBV9	TRBJ2-2	CASSVQTGTGELFF
TRBV5-4	TRBJ2-3	CASSFIAGADTQYF
TRBV9	TRBJ2-7	CASSADLTGTHEQYF
TRBV5-1	TRBJ2-7	CASSSQTGFYEQYF
TRBV28	TRBJ1-2	CASMTWAAGGGYGYTF